This T cell receptor (beta chain) was obtained from a study of beta chain features in type 1 diabetes. In the study overall: All samples together contributed 95 million to 110 million sorted cells for examination.

Sorting of CD4+ naive, central memory, regulatory and stem cell-like memory cells was performed via CD45RO/CCR7/CD25/CD127/CD95/CD27. As every portion of the isolated RNA was reverse transcribed, the sequencing read expressed TCRB transcripts. Generated by immunoSEQ multiplex PCR, the TCRdb table keeps only in-frame clones and is missing some. This sample has some 110,000 clones; roughly 17% occur once, and the top ten carry 2% to 3%. Notes on this clone: Its antigen is unidentified.

Overall study findings and caveats: Still unanswered here is whether HLA type influences TCRB rearrangement. Moderately but significantly shorter TCRB CDR3s were found in Type 1 diabetes patients in all four CD4+ subsets. Cells with high TCR expression could be over-represented by cDNA sequencing.

J lost 7 bases, V lost 2 bases, and 5 bases had no gene match. Germline V gene lookup returns CDR1 PRHDT and CDR2 FYEKMQ (reference sequence). The CDR3 is made up of 14 amino acids. The sample taken for sequencing was central memory CD4+ T cells from blood. The chain recombines TRBV13 with TRBJ2-1, with 7 bases lining up with TRBD1. The origin of this receptor is a man in his thirties or forties with type 1 diabetes. CDR3 loop: CASSLNAGGNEQFF. Here the CDR3 DNA reads TGTGCCAGCAGCTTAAACGCAGGGGGAAATGAGCAGTTCTTC.